These 26 T cell receptor beta chains were sequenced from one sample in a study of T cells in localized non-small cell lung cancer. Sequenced by immunoSEQ multiplex PCR; TCRdb stores in-frame clones only, minus some. The data show tens of thousands of clones, roughly nine tenths seen once. The input for sequencing was peripheral blood, taken before any cancer treatment. Every receptor here comes from a male donor aged 60 or over with stage III squamous cell lung carcinoma.

The chain is built from TRBV10-3 and TRBJ2-7, with unresolved D. CDR1 is ENHRY and CDR2 is SYGVKD in the germline V gene. CDR3 length: 11 residues. Trimming left V 2 bases short and J 6 bases short, with 5 bases between. The DNA of the CDR3 is TGTGCCATCAGTGAGCCCCCCGAGCAGTACTTC. Its protein is CAISEPPEQYF.

About this clone itself: A read error may produce the germline difference seen at one junction end. The rearrangement joins TRBV11-2 to TRBJ2-4; TRBD1 might be the D (6 bases). This CDR3 contains 17 residues. CDR1 SGHAT and CDR2 FQNNGV come from the germline V gene. The CDR3 protein is CASSRDQRAYDRNTQYF. As DNA, the CDR3 is TGTGCCAGCAGCCGAGACCAACGGGCCTATGACAGGAACACTCAGTACTTC.

This chain links TRBV4-1 with TRBJ1-4; D gene unclear. This CDR3 has 14 residues. V was shortened by 8 bases and J by 6 bases, with 16 bases between the two germline ends. Germline V gene lookup returns CDR1 MGHRA and CDR2 YSYEKL. The CDR3 region has the DNA TGCGCCAGCGGATCCTCCGGGCGTGATGAAAAACTGTTTTTT. Its protein is CASGSSGRDEKLFF.

The chain is built from TRBV5-6 and TRBJ1-6; D is undetermined. Germline loops: CDR1 SGHDT, CDR2 YYEEEE. Trimming took 0 bases from V and 7 from J, leaving 11 bases between them. The CDR3 consists of 15 residues. CDR3 region: CASSLDEVDNSPLHF. CDR3 nucleotide sequence: TGTGCCAGCAGCTTGGACGAAGTCGACAATTCACCCCTCCACTTT.

The chain carries TRBV6-1 and TRBJ1-4, with 7 bases that match TRBD1. CDR3 length equals 15 residues. From germline, CDR1 is MNHNS and CDR2 SASEGT. The J segment lost 8 bases and the V segment lost 0 bases, leaving 6 bases of the junction unmatched. The CDR3 DNA reads as TGTGCCAGCAGTGAAGCCGGAGGGGGCGGCGAAAAACTGTTTTTT. Its protein product is CASSEAGGGGEKLFF.

The J gene is TRBJ2-1, the V gene TRBV9; 9 bases are a match to TRBD2. There are 15 residues in the CDR3. Germline V gives CDR1 SGDLS, CDR2 YYNGEE. Trimming at V came to 4 bases and at J to 0 bases, leaving 2 bases not matched to a gene. The CDR3 here is CASSFSGSSYNEQFF. CDR3 DNA sequence: TGTGCCAGCAGCTTTAGCGGGAGCTCCTACAATGAGCAGTTCTTC.

The chain carries TRBV7-2 and TRBJ1-3; no clear D. Trimming took 2 bases from V and 1 from J, leaving 18 bases between them. Germline V gene sequence: CDR1 SGHTA, CDR2 FQGNSA. The CDR3 is 18 amino acids. CDR3 in DNA: TGTGCCAGCAGCTTAAATATAGGGTCCACTACTTCTGGAAACACCATATATTTT. The encoded protein is CASSLNIGSTTSGNTIYF.

The gene calls are TRBV9 and TRBJ1-1; 8 positions agree with TRBD1. The V segment lost 4 bases and the J segment 4 bases; nucleotides outside the gene matches: 6. Germline CDR1 is SGDLS and CDR2 is YYNGEE. This CDR3 has 14 amino acids. CDR3 sequence (DNA): TGTGCCAGCAGCCTGACGACAGGGGCCACTGAAGCTTTCTTT. It is translated as CASSLTTGATEAFF.

This rearrangement joins TRBV7-2 to TRBJ2-5, with 14 bases identical to TRBD2. V was pared by 4 bases and J by 4 bases, with 5 bases of the junction left unmatched. Germline V gene sequence: CDR1 SGHTA, CDR2 FQGNSA. The CDR3 contains 16 residues. The CDR3 is CASSSRTSGGSETQYF. The CDR3 nucleotides are TGTGCCAGCAGCTCCCGGACTAGCGGGGGGTCAGAGACCCAGTACTTC.

This clone was seen a few times. The gene calls are TRBV7-2 and TRBJ2-5; TRBD1 agrees at 7 bases. CDR3 size: 14 residues. J was trimmed by 6 bases and V by 0 bases; bases with no gene match: 4. Germline values: CDR1 SGHTA, CDR2 FQGNSA. This CDR3 is CASSLAGRGKTQYF. In DNA, the CDR3 is TGTGCCAGCAGCTTAGCGGGCAGGGGGAAGACCCAGTACTTC.

V is TRBV7-9 and J is TRBJ1-2; 12 bases line up with TRBD1. Germline V lookup: CDR1 SEHNR, CDR2 FQNEAQ (reference sequence). V shed 5 bases and J 8 bases; nucleotides not matched to a gene: 9. CDR3 size: 15 residues. This CDR3 reads CASSPGQGAVGGYTF. As DNA, the CDR3 is TGTGCCAGCAGCCCGGGACAGGGGGCCGTGGGAGGCTACACCTTC.

J is TRBJ2-7 and V is TRBV6-1, with TRBD1 matching over 7 bases. Unmatched junction bases numbered 6, after V lost 1 base and J lost 3 bases. CDR3 length equals 15 residues. Per the germline V gene, CDR1 is MNHNS and CDR2 is SASEGT. The CDR3 sequence: CASSEGGTVYYEQYF. CDR3 nucleotides: TGTGCCAGCAGTGAAGGGGGGACAGTGTACTACGAGCAGTACTTC.

The chain carries TRBV7-9 and TRBJ2-1, with TRBD2 identical over 9 bases. The germline V gene encodes CDR1 SEHNR and CDR2 FQNEAQ (reference sequence). Trimming took 4 bases from V and 1 from J; bases not matched to a gene: 5. This CDR3 spans 16 amino acids. In DNA form, the CDR3 reads TGTGCCAGCAGCTCTAGCGGGACCGGGTCCTACAATGAGCAGTTCTTC. Its translation is CASSSSGTGSYNEQFF.

This chain uses TRBV15 with TRBJ1-1; no definite D call. Germline assignment: CDR1 LNHNV and CDR2 YYDKDF (reference sequence). The CDR3 spans 15 residues. Trimming took 1 base from V and 2 from J, leaving 11 bases between them. The CDR3 sequence: CATSRGGSGNTEAFF. For the CDR3, the DNA is TGTGCCACCAGCAGAGGAGGGAGTGGAAACACTGAAGCTTTCTTT.

The DNA for the CDR3 is TGTGCCAGCAGCTTAGTAGGGGGGTTCACAGATACGCAGTATTTT. Residues: CASSLVGGFTDTQYF. V gene TRBV7-2 combines with J gene TRBJ2-3, with D perhaps given as TRBD1 or TRBD2 (6 bases each). Trimming took off 1 base at V and 2 bases at J, with 10 bases between the two ends. This CDR3 contains 15 residues. Germline-derived CDR1 and CDR2 are SGHTA and FQGNSA.

The chain employs TRBV7-8 and TRBJ2-6; the D gene is possibly TRBD2 (5 bases). V was clipped by 1 base and J by 0 bases, with 7 bases between them. The CDR3 spans 16 residues. Germline V lookup: CDR1 SGHVS, CDR2 FQNEAQ. DNA of the CDR3: TGTGCCAGCAGCTTAGTCGGGGACTCTGGGGCCAACGTCCTGACTTTC. Translated, it gives CASSLVGDSGANVLTF.

The gene calls are TRBV27 and TRBJ2-7; the D is unclear. Trimming took off 10 bases at V and 0 bases at J, with 10 bases between the two ends. The CDR3 is 12 residues long. Per germline, CDR1 MNHEY and CDR2 SMNVEV (reference sequence). For the CDR3, the DNA is TGTGCCAACAATCCCCTCTCCTACGAGCAGTACTTC. Translated: CANNPLSYEQYF.

This chain links TRBV9 with TRBJ1-4; TRBD1 might be the D (6 bases). Germline-derived CDR1 and CDR2 are SGDLS and YYNGEE. Trimming removed 4 bases at V and 7 bases at J, with 17 bases between. The CDR3 has 15 residues. The chain's CDR3 is CASSSQGSRSEKLFF. The CDR3 DNA is TGTGCCAGCAGCTCCCAGGGGTCTCGAAGTGAAAAACTGTTTTTT.

J is TRBJ2-4 and V is TRBV5-1; the match to TRBD1 covers 11 bases. The CDR3 runs 17 residues. The V gene's germline CDR1 is SGHRS and CDR2 YFSETQ. Losses at the gene ends were 1 base for V and 7 bases for J; bases not matched to a gene: 10. In DNA form, the CDR3 reads TGCGCCAGCAGCTTGCAAGGGACAGGGGGGTTCGAGAACATTCAGTACTTC. It is translated as CASSLQGTGGFENIQYF.

This CDR3 is CASSSRTGTYEQYF. CDR3 nucleotide sequence: TGTGCCAGCAGCTCAAGGACAGGGACCTACGAGCAGTACTTC. The chain employs TRBV7-8 and TRBJ2-5; 8 bases match TRBD1. The J call is in doubt because the DNA end fits TRBJ2-7 better. The CDR3 totals 14 residues. Germline V gene data show CDR1 as SGHVS and CDR2 as FQNEAQ.

The chain links TRBV25-1 to TRBJ2-5, with D possibly being TRBD1 or TRBD2 (6 bases each). CDR3 size: 15 residues. Germline CDR1 and CDR2: MGHDK and SYGVNS. V gave up 4 bases and J gave up 4 bases, with 16 bases separating them. The CDR3: CASSGLGGSGETQYF. In DNA, the CDR3 is TGTGCCAGCAGTGGGCTCGGGGGCAGCGGAGAGACCCAGTACTTC. The entire variable domain, with the rest obtained from reference TRBV25-1 and TRBJ2-5, is as follows: EADIYQTPRYLVIGTGKKITLECSQTMGHDKMYWYQQDPGMELHLIHYSYGVNSTEKGDLSSESTVSRIRTEHFPLTLESARPSHTSQYLCASSGLGGSGETQYFGPGTRLLVL.

This chain joins TRBV9 and TRBJ2-2, with 7 positions matching TRBD2. The CDR3 loop spans 15 amino acids. V lost 0 bases to trimming and J lost 5 bases; unmatched junction nucleotides: 4. CDR1 and CDR2 from the germline V gene are SGDLS and YYNGEE. CDR3: CASSVVNGGTGELFF. The CDR3 DNA is TGTGCCAGCAGCGTAGTCAACGGGGGGACCGGGGAGCTGTTTTTT.

The V call is TRBV19, the J call TRBJ1-4; 11 positions agree with TRBD1. Germline loops: CDR1 LNHDA, CDR2 SQIVND (reference sequence). The length of the CDR3 is 14 residues. The V segment lost 9 bases and the J segment 4 bases; nucleotides outside the gene matches: 4. CDR3 DNA sequence: TGTGCCAGCCGGACAGGGGGCCTTAATGAAAAACTGTTTTTT. Amino acid sequence: CASRTGGLNEKLFF.

The chain combines TRBV2 with TRBJ1-1; D may be TRBD1 (6 bases). CDR3 length equals 17 residues. Deletions cut 7 bases from V and 4 bases from J, with 25 bases between. CDR1 is SNHLY, CDR2 FYNNEI, per germline. CDR3 sequence (DNA): TGTGCCAGCATGGGTTCGAAGGGGGAAATTCTCGGCACTGAAGCTTTCTTT. Encoded protein: CASMGSKGEILGTEAFF.

This chain links TRBV19 with TRBJ2-2, with TRBD1 matching 7 bases. The CDR3 is made up of 14 amino acids. The germline V gene has CDR1 LNHDA and CDR2 SQIVND (reference sequence). J lost 4 bases, V lost 6 bases, and 5 bases had no gene match. CDR3 sequence: CASSTGASTGELFF. CDR3 nucleotides: TGTGCCAGTAGCACAGGGGCGAGCACCGGGGAGCTGTTTTTT.

J is TRBJ1-1 and V is TRBV11-2, with D possibly matching TRBD1 (5 bases). This CDR3 comprises 14 residues. V was clipped by 2 bases and J by 1 base, with 8 bases between them. Per germline, CDR1 SGHAT and CDR2 FQNNGV. The CDR3 loop reads CASSLSGANTEAFF. DNA of the CDR3: TGTGCCAGCAGCTTATCCGGGGCGAACACTGAAGCTTTCTTT.